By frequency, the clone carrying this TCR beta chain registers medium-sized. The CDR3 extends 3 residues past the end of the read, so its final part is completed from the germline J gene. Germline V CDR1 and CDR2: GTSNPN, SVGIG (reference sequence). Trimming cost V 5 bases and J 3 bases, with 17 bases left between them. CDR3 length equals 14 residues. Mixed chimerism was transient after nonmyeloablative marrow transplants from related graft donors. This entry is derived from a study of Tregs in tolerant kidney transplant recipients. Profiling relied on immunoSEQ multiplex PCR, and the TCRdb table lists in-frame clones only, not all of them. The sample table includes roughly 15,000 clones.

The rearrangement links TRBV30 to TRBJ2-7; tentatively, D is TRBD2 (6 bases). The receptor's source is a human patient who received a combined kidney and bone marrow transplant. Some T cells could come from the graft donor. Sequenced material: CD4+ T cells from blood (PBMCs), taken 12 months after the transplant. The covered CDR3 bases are TGTGCCTGGGGCCGGGACTCGCTTTTCTACGAG. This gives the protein CAWGRDSLFYE. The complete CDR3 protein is CAWGRDSLFYEQYF.